This TCR beta chain was found in a study of blood T cell repertoires in COVID-19. For the study at large: The origin of the acute and convalescent COVID-19 samples was the United States, Italy and Spain. PBMCs, B-cell-depleted T cells, or T cells provided the cDNA or gDNA that made up the material.

Original handling: From reference gene primer amplification, estimates of nucleated cell counts were derived. The data were produced by immunoSEQ multiplex PCR, yet TCRdb's version contains in-frame clones alone and is incomplete. That table supplies the V and J calls and clone size; D and trimming were determined from the DNA. The sample lists about 170,000 clones; about 87% were seen once. Germline lookup yields CDR1 MGHDK and CDR2 SYGVNS. V lost 5 bases to trimming and J lost 6 bases; unmatched junction nucleotides: 7. This CDR3 is 15 amino acids long. By proportion, this clone is medium-sized. Patients of the Seattle cohort, enrolled during active infection, were followed longitudinally.

The clonotype comes from a woman of 80 years or more with COVID-19, enrolled during active disease. Sequenced: peripheral blood. J is TRBJ1-3 and V is TRBV25-1, with 10 bases fitting TRBD1. CDR3 protein: CASSRVGTGVNTIYF. CDR3 bases: TGTGCCAGCAGTCGTGTCGGGACAGGGGTAAACACCATATATTTT. Together with reference TRBV25-1 and TRBJ1-3, the CDR3 gives the full variable domain: EADIYQTPRYLVIGTGKKITLECSQTMGHDKMYWYQQDPGMELHLIHYSYGVNSTEKGDLSSESTVSRIRTEHFPLTLESARPSHTSQYLCASSRVGTGVNTIYFGEGSWLTVV.